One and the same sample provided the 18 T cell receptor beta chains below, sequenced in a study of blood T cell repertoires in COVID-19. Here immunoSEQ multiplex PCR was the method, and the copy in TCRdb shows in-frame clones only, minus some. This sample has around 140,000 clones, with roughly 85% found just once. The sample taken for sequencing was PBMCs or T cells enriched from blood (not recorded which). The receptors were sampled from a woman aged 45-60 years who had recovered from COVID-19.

Here the CDR3 DNA reads TGTGCCAGCCGGACAGGGGGCAAAGAAAAACTGTTTTTT. Residues: CASRTGGKEKLFF. The rearrangement uses TRBV6-5 and TRBJ1-4; the match to TRBD1 covers 11 bases. This CDR3 comprises 13 residues. CDR1 is MNHEY, CDR2 SVGAGI, per germline. V lost 8 bases to trimming and J lost 8 bases; unmatched junction nucleotides: 4.

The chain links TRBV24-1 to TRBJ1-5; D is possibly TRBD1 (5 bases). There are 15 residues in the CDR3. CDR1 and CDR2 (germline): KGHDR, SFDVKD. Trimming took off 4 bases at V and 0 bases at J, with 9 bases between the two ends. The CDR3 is CATSDPDSSNQPQHF. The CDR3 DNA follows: TGTGCCACCAGTGACCCCGACAGTAGCAATCAGCCCCAGCATTTT.

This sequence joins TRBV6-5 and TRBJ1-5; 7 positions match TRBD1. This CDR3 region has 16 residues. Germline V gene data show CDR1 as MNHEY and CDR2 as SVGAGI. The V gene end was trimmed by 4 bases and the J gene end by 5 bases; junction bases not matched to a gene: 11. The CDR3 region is CASSSVGTDPYQPQHF. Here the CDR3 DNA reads TGTGCCAGCAGTTCGGTCGGGACAGACCCTTATCAGCCCCAGCATTTT.

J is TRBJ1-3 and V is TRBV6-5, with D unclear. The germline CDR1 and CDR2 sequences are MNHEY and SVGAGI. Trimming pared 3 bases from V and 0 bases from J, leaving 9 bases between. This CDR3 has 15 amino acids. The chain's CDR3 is CASSYQWSSGNTIYF. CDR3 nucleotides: TGTGCCAGCAGTTATCAGTGGAGCTCTGGAAACACCATATATTTT.

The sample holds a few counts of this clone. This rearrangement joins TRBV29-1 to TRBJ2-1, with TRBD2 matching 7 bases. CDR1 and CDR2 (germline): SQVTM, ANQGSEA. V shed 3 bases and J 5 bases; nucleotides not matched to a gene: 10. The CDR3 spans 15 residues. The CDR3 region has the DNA TGCAGCGTTGACATACTAGCGATAGTGAACAATGAGCAGTTCTTC. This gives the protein CSVDILAIVNNEQFF.

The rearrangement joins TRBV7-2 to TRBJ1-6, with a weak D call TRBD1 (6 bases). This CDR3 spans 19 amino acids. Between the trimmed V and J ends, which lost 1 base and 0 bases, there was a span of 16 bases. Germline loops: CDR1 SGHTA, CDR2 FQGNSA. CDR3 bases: TGTGCCAGCAGCTTAGGCAGGGGCGGGTTTAGCTCCTATAATTCACCCCTCCACTTT. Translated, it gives CASSLGRGGFSSYNSPLHF.

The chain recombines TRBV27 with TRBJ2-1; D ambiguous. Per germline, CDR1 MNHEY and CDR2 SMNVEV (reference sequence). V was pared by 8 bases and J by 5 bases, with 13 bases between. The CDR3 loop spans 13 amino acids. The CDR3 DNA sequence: TGTGCCAGCTGCGGCCGAGATAACAATGAGCAGTTCTTC. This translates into CASCGRDNNEQFF.

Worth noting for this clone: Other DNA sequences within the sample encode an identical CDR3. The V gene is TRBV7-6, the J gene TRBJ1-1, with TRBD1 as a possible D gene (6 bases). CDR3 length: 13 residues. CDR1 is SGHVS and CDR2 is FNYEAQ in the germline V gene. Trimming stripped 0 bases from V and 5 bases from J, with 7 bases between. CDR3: CASSLARGTEAFF. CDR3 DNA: TGTGCCAGCAGCTTAGCCAGGGGAACTGAAGCTTTCTTT.

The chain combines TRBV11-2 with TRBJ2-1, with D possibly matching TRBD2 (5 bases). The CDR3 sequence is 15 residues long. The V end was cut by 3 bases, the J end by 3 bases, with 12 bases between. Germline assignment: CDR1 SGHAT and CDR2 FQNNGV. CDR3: CASSFRTESYNEQFF. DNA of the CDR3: TGTGCCAGCAGCTTTAGGACTGAAAGCTACAATGAGCAGTTCTTC.

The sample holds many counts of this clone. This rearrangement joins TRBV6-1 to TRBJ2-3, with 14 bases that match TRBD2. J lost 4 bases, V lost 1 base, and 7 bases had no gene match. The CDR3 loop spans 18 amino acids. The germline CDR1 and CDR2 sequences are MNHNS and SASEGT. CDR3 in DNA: TGTGCCAGCAGTGAAGTACCGGGGACTAGCGGGAGCTCAGATACGCAGTATTTT. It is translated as CASSEVPGTSGSSDTQYF.

The CDR3 spells CASKATSGSFNEQFF. The CDR3 region has the DNA TGTGCCAGCAAGGCCACTAGCGGGAGCTTCAATGAGCAGTTCTTC. The chain employs TRBV2 and TRBJ2-1; 11 bases line up with TRBD2. Germline V CDR1 and CDR2: SNHLY, FYNNEI. Trimming removed 7 bases from V and 6 bases from J; junction bases left unmatched: 8. The length of the CDR3 is 15 residues.

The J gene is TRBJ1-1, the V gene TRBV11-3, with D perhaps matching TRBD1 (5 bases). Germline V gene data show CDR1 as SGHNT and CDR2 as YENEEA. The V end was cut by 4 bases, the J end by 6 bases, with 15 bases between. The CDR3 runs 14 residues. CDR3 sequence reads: CASSSQGASAEAFF. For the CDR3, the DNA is TGTGCCAGCAGCTCTCAAGGGGCTTCCGCTGAAGCTTTCTTT. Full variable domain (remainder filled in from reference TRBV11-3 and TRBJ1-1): EAGVVQSPRYKIIEKKQPVAFWCNPISGHNTLYWYLQNLGQGPELLIRYENEEAVDDSQLPKDRFSAERLKGVDSTLKIQPAELGDSAVYLCASSSQGASAEAFFGQGTRLTVV.

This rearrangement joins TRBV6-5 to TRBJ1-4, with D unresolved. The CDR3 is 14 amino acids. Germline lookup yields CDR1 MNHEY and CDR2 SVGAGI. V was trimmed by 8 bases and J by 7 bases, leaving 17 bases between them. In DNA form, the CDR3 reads TGTGCCAGCTCTCGGGAGGGTTTTTCTGAAAAACTGTTTTTT. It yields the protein CASSREGFSEKLFF.

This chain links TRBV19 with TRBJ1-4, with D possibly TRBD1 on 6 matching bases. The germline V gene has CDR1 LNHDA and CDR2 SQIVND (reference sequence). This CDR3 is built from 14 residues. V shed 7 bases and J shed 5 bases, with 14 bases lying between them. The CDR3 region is CASNYGRGNEKLFF. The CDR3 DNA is TGTGCCAGTAATTACGGCAGGGGCAATGAAAAACTGTTTTTT. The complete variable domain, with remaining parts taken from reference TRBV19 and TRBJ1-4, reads DGGITQSPKYLFRKEGQNVTLSCEQNLNHDAMYWYRQDPGQGLRLIYYSQIVNDFQKGDIAEGYSVSREKKESFPLTVTSAQKNPTAFYLCASNYGRGNEKLFFGSGTQLSVL.

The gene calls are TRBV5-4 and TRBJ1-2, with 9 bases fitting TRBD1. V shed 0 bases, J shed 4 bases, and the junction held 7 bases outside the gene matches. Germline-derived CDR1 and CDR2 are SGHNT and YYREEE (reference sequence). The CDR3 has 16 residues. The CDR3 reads CASSLGGTGHLYGYTF. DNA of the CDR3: TGTGCCAGCAGCTTGGGCGGGACAGGGCACCTCTATGGCTACACCTTC. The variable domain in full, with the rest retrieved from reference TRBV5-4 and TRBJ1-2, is ETGVTQSPTHLIKTRGQQVTLRCSSQSGHNTVSWYQQALGQGPQFIFQYYREEENGRGNFPPRFSGLQFPNYSSELNVNALELDDSALYLCASSLGGTGHLYGYTFGSGTRLTVV.

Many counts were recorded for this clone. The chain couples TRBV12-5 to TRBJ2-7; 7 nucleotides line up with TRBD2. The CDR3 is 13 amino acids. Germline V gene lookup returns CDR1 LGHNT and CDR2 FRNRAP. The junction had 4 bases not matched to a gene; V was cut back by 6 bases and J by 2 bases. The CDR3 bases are TGTGCTAGTGGCCCGAGCGGGGCCTACGAGCAGTACTTC. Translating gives CASGPSGAYEQYF.

The CDR3 is CASSQGTGHTYEQYF. The CDR3 nucleotides are TGTGCCAGCAGCCAAGGGACAGGCCATACCTACGAGCAGTACTTC. V gene TRBV7-6 combines with J gene TRBJ2-7, with 8 bases matching TRBD1. With V trimmed by 5 bases and J by 2 bases, 8 bases remained unmatched. Germline V CDR1 and CDR2: SGHVS, FNYEAQ. The CDR3 covers 15 residues.

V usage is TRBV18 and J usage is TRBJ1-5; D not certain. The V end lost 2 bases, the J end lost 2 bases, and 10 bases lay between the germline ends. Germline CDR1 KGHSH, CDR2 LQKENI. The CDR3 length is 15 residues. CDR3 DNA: TGTGCCAGCTCACCAACGGGAGGCGGCAATCAGCCCCAGCATTTT. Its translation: CASSPTGGGNQPQHF. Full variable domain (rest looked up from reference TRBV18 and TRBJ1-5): NAGVMQNPRHLVRRRGQEARLRCSPMKGHSHVYWYRQLPEEGLKFMVYLQKENIIDESGMPKERFSAEFPKEGPSILRIQQVVRGDSAAYFCASSPTGGGNQPQHFGDGTRLSIL.